This TCR beta chain was recorded in a study of CD8 T cells in Susac syndrome. Reverse transcription of roughly 0.5 to 1 ug RNA was carried out with random hexamers. An immunoSEQ multiplex PCR amplified TCR beta CDR3 over 54 Vbeta and 13 Jbeta. TCRdb passed the immunoSEQ multiplex PCR reads through MiXCR, listing each CDR3 protein once. The sample lists approximately 70,000 distinct CDR3 sequences, roughly 94% occurring once. The J segment lost 3 bases and the V segment lost 5 bases, leaving 9 bases of the junction unmatched. The CDR3 runs 16 residues. Germline lookup yields CDR1 SGHAT and CDR2 FQNNGV. Only one count was recorded for this clonotype.

This chain links TRBV11-2 with TRBJ2-3; 9 bases align to TRBD1. The specimen was CD8+ T cells from PBMCs. The clonotype originates from a human donor with multiple sclerosis. CDR3: CASSQAIQGATDTQYF. In DNA, the CDR3 is TGTGCCAGCAGCCAAGCGATACAGGGGGCTACAGATACGCAGTATTTT.